A selection of T cell receptor beta chains follows, all from one sample in a study of blood T cell repertoires in COVID-19. TCRdb keeps only in-frame clones here, not all; method: immunoSEQ multiplex PCR. The sample has some 400,000 clones, around 86% seen once. The sample consisted of peripheral blood. Receptors originate from a human donor in a cohort sampled during active COVID-19. The CDR3 runs from the conserved cysteine through the conserved F or W. D genes are given only for firm matches. Not every row has a clone size; where given, it reads once, few, many or a size class.

size	D	V	J	CDR3	DNA
-	-	TRBV5-1	TRBJ2-3	CASSLGQFRPDTQYF	TGCGCCAGCAGCCTAGGACAGTTTCGTCCAGATACGCAGTATTTT
-	TRBD1	TRBV29-1	TRBJ2-3	CSAGQGASDTQYF	TGCAGCGCGGGACAGGGGGCGTCAGATACGCAGTATTTT
-	TRBD1	TRBV28	TRBJ1-6	CASSFGTGFNSPLHF	TGTGCCAGCAGTTTTGGGACAGGGTTCAATTCACCCCTCCACTTT
-	-	TRBV27	TRBJ2-3	CASRLLQGTDTQYF	TGTGCCAGCAGGTTACTACAGGGCACAGATACGCAGTATTTT
-	TRBD2	TRBV4-2	TRBJ2-1	CASSQDWPSGYNEQFF	TGTGCCAGCAGCCAAGATTGGCCTAGCGGGTACAATGAGCAGTTCTTC
-	TRBD2	TRBV28	TRBJ2-5	CASSLRTSGRETQYF	TGTGCCAGCAGTTTACGGACTAGCGGGAGAGAGACCCAGTACTTC
once	TRBD1	TRBV4-1	TRBJ2-3	CASTRAEGADTQYF	TGCGCCAGCACAAGAGCCGAGGGGGCGGATACGCAGTATTTT
-	-	TRBV15	TRBJ2-7	CATSRDWLRASSYEQYF	TGTGCCACCAGCAGAGATTGGTTGAGGGCAAGTTCCTACGAGCAGTACTTC
once	-	TRBV2	TRBJ2-1	CASSVDLIQGFF	TGTGCCAGCAGTGTGGACCTAATTCAGGGGTTCTTC
-	-	TRBV30	TRBJ2-7	CAWSKGGDEQYF	TGTGCCTGGAGTAAAGGCGGGGACGAGCAGTACTTC
-	TRBD2	TRBV19	TRBJ2-1	CASRVHTSGGYNEQFF	TGTGCCAGTAGAGTCCATACTAGCGGGGGTTACAATGAGCAGTTCTTC
-	TRBD2	TRBV7-9	TRBJ2-1	CASNIITGTSGNEQFF	TGTGCCAGCAACATCATCACCGGGACTAGCGGCAATGAGCAGTTCTTC
once	TRBD1	TRBV19	TRBJ1-2	CASRAPGQRGESYGYTF	TGTGCCAGTAGGGCCCCGGGACAGAGGGGGGAATCATATGGCTACACCTTC
few	TRBD2	TRBV18	TRBJ2-2	CASSRPGASGFIAGELFF	TGTGCCAGCTCACGACCCGGGGCTAGCGGGTTCATTGCCGGGGAGCTGTTTTTT
-	TRBD2	TRBV6-1	TRBJ2-7	CASSERASGEGYEQYF	TGTGCCAGCAGTGAAAGGGCTAGCGGGGAGGGATACGAGCAGTACTTC
-	TRBD1	TRBV27	TRBJ2-7	CASRITGAPHEQYF	TGTGCCAGCAGGATTACAGGGGCCCCCCACGAGCAGTACTTC